This T cell receptor beta chain was documented in a study of T cells after yellow fever vaccination (dated by TCRdb to the late 2010s). The study in broad terms: The SMART-Seq v4 Ultra Low Input RNA kit was used to prepare libraries from fractions with low cell numbers. To track T-cell clones before and after primary and booster YFV17D yellow fever vaccination, bulk TCR alpha and beta repertoires were sequenced longitudinally. Two healthy male donors, one aged 18 to 30 and one aged 30 to 40 years, made up the cohort. Blood was drawn at multiple timepoints before and after primary and secondary immunization, with bulk PBMC replicates and cell subsets isolated. The investigation overall reported the following: A small fraction of clonotypes showed up in both the CD4 and CD8 compartments, probably as a result of convergent recombination. Compared with the primary T-cell response, the secondary T-cell response was faster but weaker, reaching its peak on day 5 rather than on day 15. Most clones expanded after primary vaccination were re-detected after the booster (96% of CD4 and around 88% of CD8), suggesting broad memory maintenance. Because the study included only a couple of donors, the extent to which the findings can be generalized is limited. Because abundant contaminating clonotypes from the bulk population could be contained in FACS-sorted repertoires, computational filtering was required.

From the cysteine up to the phenylalanine, the CDR3 has a length of 16 residues. Only the CDR3 portion is preserved as DNA: 48 bases, with reading frame beginning at the first base. Based on the germline V gene (reference sequence), the CDR1 and CDR2 sequences are SEHNR and FQNEAQ. V ends up 5 bases short and J 0 bases short, with an unmatched junction base count of 8. Reading the label with the study, this specimen's treatment or condition is: live attenuated yellow fever vaccine strain. At each blood-draw timepoint, two biological replicates of bulk PBMCs were collected. PBMCs were isolated from peripheral blood using a standard Ficoll-Paque protocol. RNA was extracted with TriZol from bulk PBMCs, CD4 and CD8 fractions, and dextramer-positive and dextramer-negative fractions. This clonotype appeared a few times. Which antigen it targets is not known. Base qualities are missing; no much larger clone stands one base away.

Sequenced using an Illumina NovaSeq 6000. Synthesis of TCR cDNA relied on 5'RACE template switching, a step that introduced a universal primer site along with unique molecular identifiers. cDNA synthesis was primed from both the TCR alpha and TCR beta constant segments. Libraries were amplified in two PCR steps, with sample barcodes and sequencing adapters added in the second step. Sequencing of the libraries was done on either Illumina HiSeq 2500 (2x100 bp) or NovaSeq (2x150 bp). The authors processed their data as follows. Demultiplexing of reads and collapsing into UMI consensus sequences were performed with MIGEC, and V(D)J alignment was carried out with MiXCR. Using edgeR on replicate PBMC samples, clonotypes were called vaccine-responding if FDR was below 0.01 and the log2 fold change was above 5 up to day 15. Bulk clonotypes were assigned CD4 or CD8 identity according to which sequenced CD4 or CD8 repertoire held them at higher abundance. Clones were called with MiXCR by TCRdb after fastp trimmed the public reads at Q25, and only in-frame beta chains were retained. Every entry covers one CDR3 protein and lists the most common genes and DNA from its rows. In this record, the V and J calls reflect TCRdb's handling and not the investigators' own analysis. The sample contains around 300,000 distinct CDR3 sequences, approximately 4.5% of them found a single time. The top ten hold less than 20% of the sample.

The sequences come from PBMCs, collected 15 days after the yellow fever booster vaccination. The chain links TRBV7-9 with TRBJ2-3; a stretch of 7 junction bases matches TRBD1. The sequence derives from a man younger than 30 who received the YFV17D yellow fever vaccine. CDR3 reads: CASSPGTDFSTDTQYF. The bases are TGTGCCAGCAGCCCTGGGACAGACTTTAGCACAGATACGCAGTATTTT.